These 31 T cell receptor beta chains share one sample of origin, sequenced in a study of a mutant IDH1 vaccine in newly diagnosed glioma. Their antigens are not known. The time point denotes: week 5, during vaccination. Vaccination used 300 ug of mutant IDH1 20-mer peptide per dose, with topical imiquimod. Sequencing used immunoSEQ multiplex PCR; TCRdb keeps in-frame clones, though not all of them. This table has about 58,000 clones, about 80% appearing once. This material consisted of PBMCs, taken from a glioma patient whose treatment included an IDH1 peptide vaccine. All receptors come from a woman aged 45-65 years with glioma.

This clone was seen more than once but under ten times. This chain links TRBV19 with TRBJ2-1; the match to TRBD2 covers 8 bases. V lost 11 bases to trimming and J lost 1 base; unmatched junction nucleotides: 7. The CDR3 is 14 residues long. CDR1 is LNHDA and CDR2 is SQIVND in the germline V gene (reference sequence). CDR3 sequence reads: CASLGGGSYNEQFF. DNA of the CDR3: TGTGCCTCCCTGGGCGGGGGGTCCTACAATGAGCAGTTCTTC.

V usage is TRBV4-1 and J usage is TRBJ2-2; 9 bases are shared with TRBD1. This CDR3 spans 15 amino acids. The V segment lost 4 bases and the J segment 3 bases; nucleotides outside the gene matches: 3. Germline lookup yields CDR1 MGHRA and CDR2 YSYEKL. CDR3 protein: CASSRGQGDTGELFF. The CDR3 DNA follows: TGCGCCAGCAGCCGGGGACAGGGTGACACCGGGGAGCTGTTTTTT.

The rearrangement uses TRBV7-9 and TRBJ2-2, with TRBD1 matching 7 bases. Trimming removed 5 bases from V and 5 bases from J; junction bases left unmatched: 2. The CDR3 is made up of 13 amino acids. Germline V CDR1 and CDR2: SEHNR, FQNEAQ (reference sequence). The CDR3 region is CASSTTGTGELFF. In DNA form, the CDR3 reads TGTGCCAGCAGCACGACAGGGACCGGGGAGCTGTTTTTT.

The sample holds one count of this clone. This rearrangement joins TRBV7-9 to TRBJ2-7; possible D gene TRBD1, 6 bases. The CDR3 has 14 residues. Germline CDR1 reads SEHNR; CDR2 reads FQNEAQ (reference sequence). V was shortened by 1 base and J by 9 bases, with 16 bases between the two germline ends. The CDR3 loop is CASSLGGTGTVQYF. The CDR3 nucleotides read TGTGCCAGCAGCTTAGGAGGCACAGGGACGGTGCAGTACTTC.

The CDR3 nucleotides are TGTGCCAGCAGCAAGGGCGGGGGAACTCGGACTGAAGCTTTCTTT. It translates to CASSKGGGTRTEAFF. This chain links TRBV14 with TRBJ1-1; maybe TRBD1 (5 bases). This CDR3 spans 15 amino acids. V was shortened by 5 bases and J by 5 bases, with 18 bases between the two germline ends. CDR1 is SGHDN and CDR2 is FVKESK in the germline V gene. Filled out from reference TRBV14 and TRBJ1-1, the complete variable domain reads EAGVTQFPSHSVIEKGQTVTLRCDPISGHDNLYWYRRVMGKEIKFLLHFVKESKQDESGMPNNRFLAERTGGTYSTLKVQPAELEDSGVYFCASSKGGGTRTEAFFGQGTRLTVV.

CDR3 protein: CASSFQGLTGELFF. CDR3 sequence (DNA): TGTGCCAGTAGTTTCCAGGGGTTAACCGGGGAGCTGTTTTTT. This chain joins TRBV19 and TRBJ2-2; tentatively, D is TRBD1 (6 bases). V was clipped by 5 bases and J by 5 bases, with 12 bases between them. The CDR3 is made up of 14 amino acids. Germline CDR1 reads LNHDA; CDR2 reads SQIVND (reference sequence).

CDR3 amino acids: CASSRTGGAGRETQYF. The CDR3 bases are TGTGCCAGCAGCCGAACGGGGGGCGCGGGGAGGGAGACCCAGTACTTC. The chain couples TRBV7-2 to TRBJ2-5, with TRBD2 as a possible D gene (7 bases). In germline, CDR1 is SGHTA, CDR2 FQGNSA. Trimming stripped 5 bases from V and 5 bases from J, with 21 bases between. The CDR3 has 16 residues.

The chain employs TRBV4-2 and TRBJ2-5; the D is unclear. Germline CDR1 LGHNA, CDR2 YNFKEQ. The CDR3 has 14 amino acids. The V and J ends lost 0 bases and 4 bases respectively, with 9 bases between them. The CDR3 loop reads CASSQDQRRETQYF. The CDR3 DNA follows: TGTGCCAGCAGCCAAGACCAAAGGCGAGAGACCCAGTACTTC.

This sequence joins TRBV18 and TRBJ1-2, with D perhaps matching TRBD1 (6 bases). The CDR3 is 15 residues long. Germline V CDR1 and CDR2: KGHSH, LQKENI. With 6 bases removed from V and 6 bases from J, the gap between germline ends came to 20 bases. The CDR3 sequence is CASSLLRDTGDGYTF. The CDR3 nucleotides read TGTGCCAGCTCCCTTTTACGGGACACCGGGGATGGCTACACCTTC.

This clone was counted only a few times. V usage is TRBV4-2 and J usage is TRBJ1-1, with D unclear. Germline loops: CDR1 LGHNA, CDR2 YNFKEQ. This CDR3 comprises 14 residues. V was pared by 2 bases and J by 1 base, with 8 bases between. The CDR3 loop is CASSQRLTNTEAFF. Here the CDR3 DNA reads TGTGCCAGCAGCCAAAGGCTGACGAACACTGAAGCTTTCTTT.

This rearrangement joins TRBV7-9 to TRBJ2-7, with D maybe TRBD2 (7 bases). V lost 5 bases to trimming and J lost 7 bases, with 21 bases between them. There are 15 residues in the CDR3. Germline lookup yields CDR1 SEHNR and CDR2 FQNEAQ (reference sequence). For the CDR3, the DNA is TGTGCCAGCAGCCCCCAGGTGGGGGGGGCGTGGGAGCAGTACTTC. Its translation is CASSPQVGGAWEQYF.

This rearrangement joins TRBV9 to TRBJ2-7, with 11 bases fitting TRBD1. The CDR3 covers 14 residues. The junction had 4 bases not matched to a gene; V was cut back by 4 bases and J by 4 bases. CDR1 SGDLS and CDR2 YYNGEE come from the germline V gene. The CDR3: CASSSRDRGYEQYF. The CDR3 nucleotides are TGTGCCAGCAGCTCCCGGGACAGGGGGTACGAGCAGTACTTC.

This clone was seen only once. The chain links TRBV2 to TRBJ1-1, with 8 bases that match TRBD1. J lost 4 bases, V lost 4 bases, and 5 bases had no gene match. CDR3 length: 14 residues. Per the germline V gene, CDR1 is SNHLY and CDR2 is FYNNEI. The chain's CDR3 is CASSVGQGRTEAFF. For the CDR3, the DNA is TGTGCCAGCAGTGTAGGACAGGGACGCACTGAAGCTTTCTTT.

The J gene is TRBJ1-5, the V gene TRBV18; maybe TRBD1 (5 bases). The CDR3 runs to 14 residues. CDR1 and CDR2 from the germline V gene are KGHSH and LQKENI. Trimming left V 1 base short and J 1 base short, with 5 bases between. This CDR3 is CASSPQGSNQPQHF. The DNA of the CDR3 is TGTGCCAGCTCACCACAGGGGAGCAATCAGCCCCAGCATTTT.

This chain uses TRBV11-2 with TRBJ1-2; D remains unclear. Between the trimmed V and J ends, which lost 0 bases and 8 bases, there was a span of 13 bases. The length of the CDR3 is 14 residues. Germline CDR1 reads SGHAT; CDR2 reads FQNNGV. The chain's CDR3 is CASSLDSPIRGYTF. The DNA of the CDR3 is TGTGCCAGCAGCTTAGATAGCCCCATTCGGGGCTACACCTTC.

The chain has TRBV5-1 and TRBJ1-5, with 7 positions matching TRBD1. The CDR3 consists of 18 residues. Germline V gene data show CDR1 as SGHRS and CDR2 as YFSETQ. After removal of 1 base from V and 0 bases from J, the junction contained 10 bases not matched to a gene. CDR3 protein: CASSLKGGVPDSNQPQHF. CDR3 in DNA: TGCGCCAGCAGCTTGAAAGGGGGCGTTCCGGATAGCAATCAGCCCCAGCATTTT.

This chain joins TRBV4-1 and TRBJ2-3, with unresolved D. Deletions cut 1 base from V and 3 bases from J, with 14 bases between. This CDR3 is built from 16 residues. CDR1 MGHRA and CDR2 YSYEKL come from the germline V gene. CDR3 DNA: TGCGCCAGCAGCCAAGGAGGTAGTGGAAGAACAGATACGCAGTATTTT. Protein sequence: CASSQGGSGRTDTQYF.

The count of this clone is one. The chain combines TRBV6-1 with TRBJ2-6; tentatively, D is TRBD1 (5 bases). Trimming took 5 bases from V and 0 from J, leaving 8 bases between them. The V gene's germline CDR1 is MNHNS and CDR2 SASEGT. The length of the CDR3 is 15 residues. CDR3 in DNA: TGTGCCAGCAGTCAAGACAGCTCTGGGGCCAACGTCCTGACTTTC. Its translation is CASSQDSSGANVLTF.

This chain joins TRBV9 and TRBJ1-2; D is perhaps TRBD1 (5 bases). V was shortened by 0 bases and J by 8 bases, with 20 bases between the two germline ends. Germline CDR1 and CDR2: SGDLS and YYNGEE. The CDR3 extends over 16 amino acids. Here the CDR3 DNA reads TGTGCCAGCAGCGTAGAACATCTGGAAAGCTCAGGGGGCTACACCTTC. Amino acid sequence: CASSVEHLESSGGYTF.

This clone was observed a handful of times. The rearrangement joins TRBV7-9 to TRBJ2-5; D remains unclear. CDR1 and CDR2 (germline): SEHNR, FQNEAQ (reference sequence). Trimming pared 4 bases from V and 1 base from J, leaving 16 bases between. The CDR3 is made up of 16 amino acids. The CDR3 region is CASSSGRSQTQETQYF. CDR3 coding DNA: TGTGCCAGCAGCTCGGGCAGGAGCCAAACCCAAGAGACCCAGTACTTC. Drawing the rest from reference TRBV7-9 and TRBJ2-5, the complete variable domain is DTGVSQNPRHKITKRGQNVTFRCDPISEHNRLYWYRQTLGQGPEFLTYFQNEAQLEKSRLLSDRFSAERPKGSFSTLEIQRTEQGDSAMYLCASSSGRSQTQETQYFGPGTRLLVL.

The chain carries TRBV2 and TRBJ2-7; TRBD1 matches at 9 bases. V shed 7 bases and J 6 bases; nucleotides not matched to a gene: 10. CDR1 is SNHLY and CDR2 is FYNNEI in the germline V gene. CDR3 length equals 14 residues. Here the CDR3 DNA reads TGTGCCAGCATTACGGGACAGGGAATCGCCGAGCAGTACTTC. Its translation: CASITGQGIAEQYF.

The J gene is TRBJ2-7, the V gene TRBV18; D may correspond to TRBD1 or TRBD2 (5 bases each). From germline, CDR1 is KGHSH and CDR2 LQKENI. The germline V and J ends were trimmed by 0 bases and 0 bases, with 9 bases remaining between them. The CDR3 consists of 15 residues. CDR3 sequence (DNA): TGTGCCAGCTCACCACCGGCGAGGGGCTCCTACGAGCAGTACTTC. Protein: CASSPPARGSYEQYF.

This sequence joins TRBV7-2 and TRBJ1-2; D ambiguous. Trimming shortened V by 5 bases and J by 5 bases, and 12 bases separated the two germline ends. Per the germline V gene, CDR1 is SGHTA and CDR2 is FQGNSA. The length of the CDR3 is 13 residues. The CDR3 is CASSPSAEYGYTF. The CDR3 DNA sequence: TGTGCCAGCAGCCCGTCCGCAGAGTATGGCTACACCTTC.

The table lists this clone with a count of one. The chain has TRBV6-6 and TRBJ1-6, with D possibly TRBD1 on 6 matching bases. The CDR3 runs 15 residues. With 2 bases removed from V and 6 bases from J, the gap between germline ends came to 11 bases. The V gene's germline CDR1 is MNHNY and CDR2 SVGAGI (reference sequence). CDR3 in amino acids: CASSYLTGSNSPLHF. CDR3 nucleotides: TGTGCCAGCAGTTACCTCACAGGGAGTAATTCACCCCTCCACTTT.

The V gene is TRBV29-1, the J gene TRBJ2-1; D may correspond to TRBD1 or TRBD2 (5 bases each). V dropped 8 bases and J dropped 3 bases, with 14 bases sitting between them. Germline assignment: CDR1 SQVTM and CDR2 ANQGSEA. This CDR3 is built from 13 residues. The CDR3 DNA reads TGCAGCTTTGGTGGGGGTCTCTACAATGAGCAGTTCTTC. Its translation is CSFGGGLYNEQFF.

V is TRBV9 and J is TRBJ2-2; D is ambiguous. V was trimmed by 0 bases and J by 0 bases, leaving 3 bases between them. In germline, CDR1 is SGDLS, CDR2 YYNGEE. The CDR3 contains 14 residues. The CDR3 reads CASSVGPNTGELFF. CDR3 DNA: TGTGCCAGCAGCGTAGGCCCGAACACCGGGGAGCTGTTTTTT.

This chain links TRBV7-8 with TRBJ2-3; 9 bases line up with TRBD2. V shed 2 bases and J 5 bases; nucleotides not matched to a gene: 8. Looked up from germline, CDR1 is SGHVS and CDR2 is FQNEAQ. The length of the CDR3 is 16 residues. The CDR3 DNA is TGTGCCAGCAGCTTACTAATGCGGGGGGGCGAAGATACGCAGTATTTT. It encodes CASSLLMRGGEDTQYF.

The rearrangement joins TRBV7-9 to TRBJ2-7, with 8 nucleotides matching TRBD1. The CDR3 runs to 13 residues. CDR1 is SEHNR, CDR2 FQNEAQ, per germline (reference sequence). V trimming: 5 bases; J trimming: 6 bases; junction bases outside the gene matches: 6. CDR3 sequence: CASSATGTGEQYF. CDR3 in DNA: TGTGCCAGCAGCGCCACCGGGACAGGCGAGCAGTACTTC.

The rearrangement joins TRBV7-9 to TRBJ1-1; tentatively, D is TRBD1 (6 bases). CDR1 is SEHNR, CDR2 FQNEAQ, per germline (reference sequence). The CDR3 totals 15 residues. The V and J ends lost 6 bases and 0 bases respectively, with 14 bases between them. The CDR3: CASSQSTGVNTEAFF. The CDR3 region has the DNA TGTGCCAGCAGTCAGTCGACAGGCGTGAACACTGAAGCTTTCTTT.

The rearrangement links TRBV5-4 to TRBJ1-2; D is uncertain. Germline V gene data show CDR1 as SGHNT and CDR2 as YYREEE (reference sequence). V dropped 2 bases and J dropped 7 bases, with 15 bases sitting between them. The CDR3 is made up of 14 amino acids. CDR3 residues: CASSFWEVSAGYTF. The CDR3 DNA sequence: TGTGCCAGCAGCTTCTGGGAGGTCTCTGCTGGCTACACCTTC.

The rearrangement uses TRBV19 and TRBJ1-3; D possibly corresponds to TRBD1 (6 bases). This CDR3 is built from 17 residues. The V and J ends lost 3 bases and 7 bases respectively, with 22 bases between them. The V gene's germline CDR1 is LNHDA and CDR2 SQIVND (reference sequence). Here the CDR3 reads CASSIGPGDAVGNTIYF. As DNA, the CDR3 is TGTGCCAGTAGTATCGGACCAGGGGATGCCGTTGGGAACACCATATATTTT. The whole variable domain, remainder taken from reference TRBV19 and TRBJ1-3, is DGGITQSPKYLFRKEGQNVTLSCEQNLNHDAMYWYRQDPGQGLRLIYYSQIVNDFQKGDIAEGYSVSREKKESFPLTVTSAQKNPTAFYLCASSIGPGDAVGNTIYFGEGSWLTVV.